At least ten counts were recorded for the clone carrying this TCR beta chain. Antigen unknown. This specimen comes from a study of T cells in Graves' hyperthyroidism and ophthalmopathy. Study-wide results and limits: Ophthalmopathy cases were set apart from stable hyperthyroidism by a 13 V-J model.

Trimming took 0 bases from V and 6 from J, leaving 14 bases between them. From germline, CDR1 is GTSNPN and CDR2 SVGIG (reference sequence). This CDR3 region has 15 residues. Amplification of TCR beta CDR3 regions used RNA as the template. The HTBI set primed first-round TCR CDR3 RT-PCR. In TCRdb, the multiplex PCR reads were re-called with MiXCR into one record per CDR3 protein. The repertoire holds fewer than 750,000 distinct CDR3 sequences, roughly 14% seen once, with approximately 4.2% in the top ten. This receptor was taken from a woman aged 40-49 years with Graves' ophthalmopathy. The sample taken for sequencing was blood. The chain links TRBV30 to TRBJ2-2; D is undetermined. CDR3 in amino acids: CAWSVVQLRSGELFF. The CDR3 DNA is TGTGCCTGGAGTGTAGTGCAGTTAAGGTCCGGGGAGCTGTTTTTT. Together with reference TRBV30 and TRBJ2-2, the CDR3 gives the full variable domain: SQTIHQWPATLVQPVGSPLSLECTVEGTSNPNLYWYRQAAGRGLQLLFYSVGIGQISSEVPQNLSASRPQDRQFILSSKKLLLSDSGFYLCAWSVVQLRSGELFFGEGSRLTVL.